Here is one TCR beta chain with its context. Its cognate antigen is unknown. The CDR3 contains 14 residues. CDR1 is PRHDT and CDR2 is FYEKMQ in the germline V gene (reference sequence). The V and J ends lost 5 bases and 7 bases, in that order; junction bases with no gene match: 8. This entry is derived from a study of T cell clonotyping in hematopoietic cell transplantation. Study-wide results and caveats: After transplant, recipient diversity fell while pathologically expanded clonotypes grew through day 180. Few recipient clonotypes overlapped donors; over 95% were de novo at given depth.

This table comes from immunoSEQ multiplex PCR, and its TCRdb copy is limited to in-frame clones, with some not included. The repertoire has approximately 10,000 clones, 75% to 80% of them found once; the top ten carry about 49%. The sample was peripheral blood mononuclear cells, taken 180 days after allogeneic stem cell transplant. This TCR was sampled from a female patient aged 45-65 years who had an allogeneic stem cell transplant from a related donor, so the T cells may come from the graft donor. Some clones in this sample may be carry-over from other donors' samples. The rearrangement joins TRBV13 to TRBJ1-5; 7 nucleotides match TRBD1. This CDR3 is CASSRTGEGQPQHF. As DNA, the CDR3 is TGTGCCAGCAGCCGCACAGGGGAGGGACAGCCCCAGCATTTT. Complete variable domain (other parts from reference TRBV13 and TRBJ1-5): AAGVIQSPRHLIKEKRETATLKCYPIPRHDTVYWYQQGPGQDPQFLISFYEKMQSDKGSIPDRFSAQQFSDYHSELNMSSLELGDSALYFCASSRTGEGQPQHFGDGTRLSIL.